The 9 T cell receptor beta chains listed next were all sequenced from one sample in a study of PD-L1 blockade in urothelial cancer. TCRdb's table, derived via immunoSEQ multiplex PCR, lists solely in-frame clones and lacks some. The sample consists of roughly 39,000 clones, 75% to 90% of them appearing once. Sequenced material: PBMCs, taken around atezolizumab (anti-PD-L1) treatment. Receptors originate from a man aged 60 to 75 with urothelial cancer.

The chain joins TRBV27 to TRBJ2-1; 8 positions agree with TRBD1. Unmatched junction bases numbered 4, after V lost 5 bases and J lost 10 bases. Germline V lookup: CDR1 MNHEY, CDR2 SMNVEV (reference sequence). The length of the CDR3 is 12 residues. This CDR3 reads CASSLGQGEQFF. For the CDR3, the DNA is TGTGCCAGCAGTCTCGGACAGGGAGAGCAGTTCTTC.

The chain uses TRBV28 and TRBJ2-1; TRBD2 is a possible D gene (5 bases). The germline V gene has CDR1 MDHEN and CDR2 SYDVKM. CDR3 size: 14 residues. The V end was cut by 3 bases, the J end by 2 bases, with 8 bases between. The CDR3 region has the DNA TGTGCCAGCAGTTTCGAGCGGACCTACAATGAGCAGTTCTTC. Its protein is CASSFERTYNEQFF.

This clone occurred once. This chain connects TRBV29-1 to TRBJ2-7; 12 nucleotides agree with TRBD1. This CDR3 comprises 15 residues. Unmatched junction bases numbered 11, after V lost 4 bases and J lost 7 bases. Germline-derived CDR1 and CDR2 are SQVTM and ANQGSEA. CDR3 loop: CSVGTTGTGGFEQYF. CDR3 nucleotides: TGCAGCGTTGGAACTACCGGGACAGGGGGCTTTGAGCAGTACTTC.

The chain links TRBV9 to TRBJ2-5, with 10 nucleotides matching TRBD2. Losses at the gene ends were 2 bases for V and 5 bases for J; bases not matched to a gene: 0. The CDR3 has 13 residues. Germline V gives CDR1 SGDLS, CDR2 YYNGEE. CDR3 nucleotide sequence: TGTGCCAGCAGCGTTAGCGGGGGGGAGACCCAGTACTTC. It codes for CASSVSGGETQYF.

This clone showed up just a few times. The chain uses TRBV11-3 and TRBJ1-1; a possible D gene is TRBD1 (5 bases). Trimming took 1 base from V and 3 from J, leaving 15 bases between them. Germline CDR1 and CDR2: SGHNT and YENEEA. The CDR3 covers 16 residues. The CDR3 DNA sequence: TGTGCCAGCAGCTTAGGCGGGGGTCGGGTTTACACTGAAGCTTTCTTT. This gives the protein CASSLGGGRVYTEAFF.

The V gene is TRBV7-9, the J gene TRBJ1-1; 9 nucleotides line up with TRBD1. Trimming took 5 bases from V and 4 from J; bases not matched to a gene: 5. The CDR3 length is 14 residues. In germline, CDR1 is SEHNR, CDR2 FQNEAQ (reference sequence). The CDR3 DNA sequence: TGTGCCAGCAGCACCCGACAGGGGGGCACTGAAGCTTTCTTT. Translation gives CASSTRQGGTEAFF. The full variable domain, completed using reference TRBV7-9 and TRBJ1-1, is DTGVSQNPRHKITKRGQNVTFRCDPISEHNRLYWYRQTLGQGPEFLTYFQNEAQLEKSRLLSDRFSAERPKGSFSTLEIQRTEQGDSAMYLCASSTRQGGTEAFFGQGTRLTVV.

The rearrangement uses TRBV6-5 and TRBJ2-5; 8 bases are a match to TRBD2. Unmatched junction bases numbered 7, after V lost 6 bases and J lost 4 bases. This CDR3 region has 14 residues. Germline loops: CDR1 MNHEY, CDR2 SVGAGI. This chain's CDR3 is CASRSGREVETQYF. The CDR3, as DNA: TGTGCCAGCAGGTCCGGGAGGGAGGTAGAGACCCAGTACTTC.

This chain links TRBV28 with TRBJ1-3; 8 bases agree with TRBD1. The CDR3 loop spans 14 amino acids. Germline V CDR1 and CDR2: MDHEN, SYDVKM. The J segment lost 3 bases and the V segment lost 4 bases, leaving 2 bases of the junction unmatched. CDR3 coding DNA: TGTGCCAGCAGTTCCAGGGGGCATGGAAACACCATATATTTT. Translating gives CASSSRGHGNTIYF.

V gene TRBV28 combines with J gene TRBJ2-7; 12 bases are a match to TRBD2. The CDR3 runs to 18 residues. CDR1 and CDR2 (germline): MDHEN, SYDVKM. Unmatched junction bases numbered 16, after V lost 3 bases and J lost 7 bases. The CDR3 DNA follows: TGTGCCAGCAGTTTCGGGCTAGCGGGAGGGCGAGGGTTTAGGGAGCAGTACTTC. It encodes CASSFGLAGGRGFREQYF. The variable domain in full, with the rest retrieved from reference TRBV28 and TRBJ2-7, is DVKVTQSSRYLVKRTGEKVFLECVQDMDHENMFWYRQDPGLGLRLIYFSYDVKMKEKGDIPEGYSVSREKKERFSLILESASTNQTSMYLCASSFGLAGGRGFREQYFGPGTRLTVT.